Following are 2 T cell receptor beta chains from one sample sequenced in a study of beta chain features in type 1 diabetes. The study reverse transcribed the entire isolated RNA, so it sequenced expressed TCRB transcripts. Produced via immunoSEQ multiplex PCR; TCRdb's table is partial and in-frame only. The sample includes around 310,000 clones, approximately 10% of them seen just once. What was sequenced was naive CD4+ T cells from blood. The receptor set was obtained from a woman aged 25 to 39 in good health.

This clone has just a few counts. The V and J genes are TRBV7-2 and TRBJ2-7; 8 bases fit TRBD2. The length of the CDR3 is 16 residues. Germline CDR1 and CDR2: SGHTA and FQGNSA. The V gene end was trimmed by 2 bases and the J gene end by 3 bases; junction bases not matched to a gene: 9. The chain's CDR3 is CASSLSPYAGGYEQYF. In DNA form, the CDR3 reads TGTGCCAGCAGCTTAAGTCCCTACGCGGGAGGCTACGAGCAGTACTTC.

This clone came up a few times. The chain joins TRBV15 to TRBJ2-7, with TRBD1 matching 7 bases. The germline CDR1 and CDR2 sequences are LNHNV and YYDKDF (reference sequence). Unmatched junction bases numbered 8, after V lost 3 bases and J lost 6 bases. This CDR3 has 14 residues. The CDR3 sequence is CATSSLTGEREQYF. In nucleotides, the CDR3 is TGTGCCACCAGCAGTTTAACAGGGGAGCGCGAGCAGTACTTC.